Listed here are 30 T cell receptor beta chains from one sample, sequenced in a study of technical replicates of blood from several donors. TCRdb's copy holds only in-frame clones and misses some; the assay was immunoSEQ multiplex PCR. The table includes roughly 90,000 clones, 90% to 96% detected once. The sequenced sample was T cells isolated from PBMCs. These receptors came from a human donor in good health.

The chain recombines TRBV18 with TRBJ1-5; D not resolved. Germline CDR1 is KGHSH and CDR2 is LQKENI. Trimming removed 2 bases from V and 4 bases from J, with 15 bases in between. This CDR3 has 16 amino acids. Here the CDR3 reads CASSPLGEGRNQPQHF. For the CDR3, the DNA is TGTGCCAGCTCACCATTAGGAGAAGGAAGGAATCAGCCCCAGCATTTT.

The chain has TRBV11-1 and TRBJ2-1, with D perhaps matching TRBD1 (5 bases). CDR1 SGHAT and CDR2 FQDESV come from the germline V gene (reference sequence). Trimming shortened V by 0 bases and J by 9 bases, and 12 bases separated the two germline ends. This CDR3 comprises 14 residues. The CDR3 DNA reads TGTGCCAGCAGCTTAGCCCCCGACAGATCTGAGCAGTTCTTC. It encodes CASSLAPDRSEQFF.

The V and J genes are TRBV5-1 and TRBJ2-7, with a possible D match to TRBD1 (6 bases). The V and J ends lost 3 bases and 3 bases respectively, with 16 bases between them. The V gene's germline CDR1 is SGHRS and CDR2 YFSETQ. The CDR3 contains 15 residues. The CDR3 protein is CASSSGQLKFYEQYF. The CDR3 DNA sequence: TGCGCCAGCAGCTCCGGACAGCTTAAGTTCTACGAGCAGTACTTC.

V gene TRBV9 combines with J gene TRBJ2-2; D is possibly TRBD2 (5 bases). Germline CDR1 and CDR2: SGDLS and YYNGEE. The V end was cut by 0 bases, the J end by 2 bases, with 14 bases between. CDR3 length: 17 residues. As DNA, the CDR3 is TGTGCCAGCAGCGTAGACAAGGGAGTAGCTAACACCGGGGAGCTGTTTTTT. This encodes CASSVDKGVANTGELFF.

This chain uses TRBV18 with TRBJ1-1; tentatively, D is TRBD1 (6 bases). CDR1 KGHSH and CDR2 LQKENI come from the germline V gene. V shed 6 bases and J shed 5 bases, with 22 bases lying between them. The CDR3 has 16 residues. This CDR3 reads CASSSDAGGRSTEAFF. The DNA for the CDR3 is TGTGCCAGCTCGAGCGACGCCGGGGGGCGCTCAACTGAAGCTTTCTTT. The full variable domain, completed using reference TRBV18 and TRBJ1-1, is NAGVMQNPRHLVRRRGQEARLRCSPMKGHSHVYWYRQLPEEGLKFMVYLQKENIIDESGMPKERFSAEFPKEGPSILRIQQVVRGDSAAYFCASSSDAGGRSTEAFFGQGTRLTVV.

This clone showed up just once. V usage is TRBV9 and J usage is TRBJ2-3; TRBD2 agrees at 10 bases. V gave up 4 bases and J gave up 3 bases; unmatched junction bases: 5. Germline lookup yields CDR1 SGDLS and CDR2 YYNGEE. The length of the CDR3 is 15 residues. The CDR3 DNA follows: TGTGCCAGCAGCAAAGCGGGAGGGCTAACAGATACGCAGTATTTT. Protein sequence: CASSKAGGLTDTQYF. Looking up the rest from reference TRBV9 and TRBJ2-3 gives the full variable domain: DSGVTQTPKHLITATGQRVTLRCSPRSGDLSVYWYQQSLDQGLQFLIQYYNGEERAKGNILERFSAQQFPDLHSELNLSSLELGDSALYFCASSKAGGLTDTQYFGPGTRLTVL.

Many counts were recorded for this clone. This rearrangement joins TRBV6-4 to TRBJ2-1, with a weak D call TRBD1 (6 bases). Germline-derived CDR1 and CDR2 are MRHNA and SNTAGT. CDR3 size: 15 residues. Between the trimmed V and J ends, which lost 4 bases and 0 bases, there was a span of 10 bases. This CDR3 reads CASSAQDSSYNEQFF. In DNA form, the CDR3 reads TGTGCCAGCAGTGCTCAGGACAGCTCCTACAATGAGCAGTTCTTC.

The sample holds one count of this clone. This chain links TRBV18 with TRBJ2-5; TRBD2 is a possible D gene (5 bases). Deletions cut 2 bases from V and 3 bases from J, with 10 bases between. This CDR3 has 14 residues. Germline V CDR1 and CDR2: KGHSH, LQKENI. In DNA form, the CDR3 reads TGTGCCAGCTCACCAAAGAGCGGAGAAGAGACCCAGTACTTC. Its translation: CASSPKSGEETQYF.

The genes are TRBV19 and TRBJ2-7; 8 nucleotides agree with TRBD1. Germline CDR1 and CDR2: LNHDA and SQIVND (reference sequence). The trim removed 4 bases at V and 6 bases at J, leaving 11 bases unmatched. This CDR3 has 15 amino acids. The CDR3: CASSTVQGAHGEQYF. The CDR3 nucleotides are TGTGCCAGTAGTACAGTCCAGGGGGCGCATGGCGAGCAGTACTTC.

The gene calls are TRBV15 and TRBJ1-3, with D hard to call. CDR1 and CDR2 from the germline V gene are LNHNV and YYDKDF (reference sequence). V was trimmed by 1 base and J by 4 bases, leaving 11 bases between them. The CDR3 extends over 15 amino acids. CDR3 sequence reads: CATSRVWLWGNTIYF. The CDR3 DNA reads as TGTGCCACCAGCAGAGTCTGGCTGTGGGGAAACACCATATATTTT. The full variable domain, its missing parts supplied by reference TRBV15 and TRBJ1-3, is DAMVIQNPRYQVTQFGKPVTLSCSQTLNHNVMYWYQQKSSQAPKLLFHYYDKDFNNEADTPDNFQSRRPNTSFCFLDIRSPGLGDTAMYLCATSRVWLWGNTIYFGEGSWLTVV.

This rearrangement joins TRBV28 to TRBJ1-2; 7 bases map to TRBD1. Germline V CDR1 and CDR2: MDHEN, SYDVKM. The V and J ends lost 2 bases and 7 bases, in that order; junction bases with no gene match: 7. The CDR3 length is 14 residues. CDR3 sequence reads: CASSLPGGVFGYTF. The CDR3 nucleotides are TGTGCCAGCAGTTTACCAGGGGGTGTTTTTGGCTACACCTTC.

This clone was seen once. The chain uses TRBV21-1 and TRBJ1-2; the DNA was not compared with TRBD1, the D call given in the table. TRBV21-1 is tagged as a pseudogene. This CDR3 has 14 residues. In DNA, the CDR3 is TGTGCCAGCAGCCGAAAGGGGGCAAGGACAGGCTACACCTTC. Translated, it gives CASSRKGARTGYTF.

J is TRBJ2-1 and V is TRBV29-1, with D unclear. The V end lost 2 bases, the J end lost 8 bases, and 7 bases lay between the germline ends. This CDR3 spans 11 amino acids. Germline CDR1 and CDR2: SQVTM and ANQGSEA. The CDR3 reads CSVEPSDEQFF. The CDR3 nucleotides read TGCAGCGTTGAACCTTCGGATGAGCAGTTCTTC.

The chain couples TRBV5-1 to TRBJ1-1; 7 bases line up with TRBD1. This CDR3 spans 16 amino acids. Germline V gene sequence: CDR1 SGHRS, CDR2 YFSETQ. J lost 3 bases, V lost 4 bases, and 12 bases had no gene match. DNA for the CDR3: TGCGCCAGCAGCCCTGGACAGGATTTGATTTACACTGAAGCTTTCTTT. Translating gives CASSPGQDLIYTEAFF. Looking up the rest from reference TRBV5-1 and TRBJ1-1 gives the full variable domain: KAGVTQTPRYLIKTRGQQVTLSCSPISGHRSVSWYQQTPGQGLQFLFEYFSETQRNKGNFPGRFSGRQFSNSRSEMNVSTLELGDSALYLCASSPGQDLIYTEAFFGQGTRLTVV.

The rearrangement joins TRBV19 to TRBJ1-2, with 9 bases matching TRBD1. The CDR3 consists of 12 residues. The J segment lost 6 bases and the V segment lost 5 bases, leaving 1 base of the junction unmatched. The V gene's germline CDR1 is LNHDA and CDR2 SQIVND (reference sequence). The CDR3 DNA reads TGTGCCAGTAGTCGACAGGGGGATGGCTACACCTTC. Residues: CASSRQGDGYTF. The entire variable domain, with the rest obtained from reference TRBV19 and TRBJ1-2, is as follows: DGGITQSPKYLFRKEGQNVTLSCEQNLNHDAMYWYRQDPGQGLRLIYYSQIVNDFQKGDIAEGYSVSREKKESFPLTVTSAQKNPTAFYLCASSRQGDGYTFGSGTRLTVV.

CDR3 nucleotides: TGTGCCAGCAGCGGTTACAGGGAGAATGAGCAGTTCTTC. This gives the protein CASSGYRENEQFF. The rearrangement joins TRBV9 to TRBJ2-1; the D gene is possibly TRBD1 (6 bases). The CDR3 is 13 residues long. Germline-derived CDR1 and CDR2 are SGDLS and YYNGEE. Trimming took off 3 bases at V and 7 bases at J, with 11 bases between the two ends.

The chain couples TRBV6-6 to TRBJ2-3, with 8 bases aligning to TRBD2. V gave up 5 bases and J gave up 4 bases; unmatched junction bases: 11. CDR1 and CDR2 from the germline V gene are MNHNY and SVGAGI (reference sequence). The length of the CDR3 is 16 residues. CDR3 amino acids: CASSIPTGRAPDTQYF. The DNA of the CDR3 is TGTGCCAGCAGTATCCCTACCGGGAGGGCCCCAGATACGCAGTATTTT.

The J gene is TRBJ2-7, the V gene TRBV18, with D unresolved. The CDR3 has 14 residues. From germline, CDR1 is KGHSH and CDR2 LQKENI. The V gene lost 3 bases and the J gene lost 0 bases, with 9 bases spanning the gap. CDR3 nucleotide sequence: TGTGCCAGCTCACCGAATCCTAGCTCCTACGAGCAGTACTTC. Its protein product is CASSPNPSSYEQYF.

This chain connects TRBV19 to TRBJ2-7; D not resolved. Trimming removed 3 bases at V and 6 bases at J, with 15 bases between. This CDR3 is built from 14 residues. Germline CDR1 reads LNHDA; CDR2 reads SQIVND (reference sequence). CDR3 protein: CASSIRNPTPEQYF. The CDR3 DNA reads as TGTGCCAGTAGTATCAGGAACCCAACGCCCGAGCAGTACTTC.

The genes are TRBV19 and TRBJ2-5; D possibly corresponds to TRBD1 (6 bases). Germline V lookup: CDR1 LNHDA, CDR2 SQIVND (reference sequence). This CDR3 contains 15 residues. Trimming removed 6 bases at V and 5 bases at J, with 19 bases between. The CDR3 DNA reads as TGTGCCAGTAGCTCCTCCCAGGGGCGCATGGAGACCCAGTACTTC. The encoded protein is CASSSSQGRMETQYF.

The genes are TRBV5-4 and TRBJ2-3; D gene unclear. Germline CDR1 and CDR2: SGHNT and YYREEE (reference sequence). The ends were cut back, 0 bases at V and 2 bases at J, with 4 bases in the middle. This CDR3 has 13 residues. CDR3 in DNA: TGTGCCAGCAGCTTGGATTACACAGATACGCAGTATTTT. As protein: CASSLDYTDTQYF.

This clone was counted once. This chain links TRBV19 with TRBJ2-4, with 7 bases aligning to TRBD2. This CDR3 spans 15 amino acids. V shed 2 bases and J 3 bases; nucleotides not matched to a gene: 4. Germline V gives CDR1 LNHDA, CDR2 SQIVND (reference sequence). CDR3 sequence reads: CASSIPREDKNIQYF. CDR3 coding DNA: TGTGCCAGTAGTATACCCCGGGAGGACAAAAACATTCAGTACTTC.

This chain connects TRBV15 to TRBJ2-3; D is perhaps TRBD2 (5 bases). The germline V gene has CDR1 LNHNV and CDR2 YYDKDF (reference sequence). CDR3 length: 19 residues. V gave up 5 bases and J gave up 4 bases, with 28 bases separating them. This chain's CDR3 is CATSEDFRVGDRGSDTQYF. CDR3 nucleotides: TGTGCCACCAGCGAAGATTTCCGAGTCGGTGACCGAGGGTCAGATACGCAGTATTTT.

Turning to this clone: An end of the junction differs from the germline gene, which may be a read error. V usage is TRBV7-7 and J usage is TRBJ2-5, with D tentatively TRBD2 (5 bases). Per germline, CDR1 SSHAT and CDR2 FNYEAQ (reference sequence). This CDR3 is built from 14 residues. The CDR3 nucleotides are TGTGCTAGCAGCTTAGACTACTACAAAGAGACCCAGTACTTC. Protein sequence: CASSLDYYKETQYF.

The chain carries TRBV6-1 and TRBJ2-5; D is possibly TRBD1 (6 bases). This CDR3 contains 14 residues. V lost 6 bases and J 8 bases, leaving 19 bases between the germline ends. CDR1 and CDR2 from the germline V gene are MNHNS and SASEGT. This CDR3 is CASRDGTLVGTQYF. DNA of the CDR3: TGTGCCAGCAGGGACGGGACACTCGTGGGCACCCAGTACTTC.

The V call is TRBV2, the J call TRBJ1-4; D is ambiguous. V was pared by 6 bases and J by 6 bases, with 14 bases between. CDR3 length: 14 amino acids. Germline V gene lookup returns CDR1 SNHLY and CDR2 FYNNEI. In DNA, the CDR3 is TGTGCCAGCAGCAAAATTAGGGAGTATGAAAAACTGTTTTTT. Protein product: CASSKIREYEKLFF.

The DNA of the CDR3 is TGCGCCAGCAGCTTGTTTCGGACAGATACGCAGTATTTT. It codes for CASSLFRTDTQYF. The chain is built from TRBV5-1 and TRBJ2-3; D is unclear. Per the germline V gene, CDR1 is SGHRS and CDR2 is YFSETQ. The V end lost 1 base, the J end lost 3 bases, and 6 bases lay between the germline ends. The CDR3 consists of 13 residues.

The chain carries TRBV9 and TRBJ1-5, with 7 positions matching TRBD1. Germline V gene data show CDR1 as SGDLS and CDR2 as YYNGEE. With V trimmed by 3 bases and J by 3 bases, 3 bases remained unmatched. CDR3 size: 14 residues. The CDR3 region has the DNA TGTGCCAGCAGCGAGACAGGGATCAATCAGCCCCAGCATTTT. This encodes CASSETGINQPQHF. The entire variable domain, with the rest obtained from reference TRBV9 and TRBJ1-5, is as follows: DSGVTQTPKHLITATGQRVTLRCSPRSGDLSVYWYQQSLDQGLQFLIQYYNGEERAKGNILERFSAQQFPDLHSELNLSSLELGDSALYFCASSETGINQPQHFGDGTRLSIL.

The V and J genes are TRBV7-8 and TRBJ2-5, with a possible D match to TRBD1 (6 bases). Germline V gives CDR1 SGHVS, CDR2 FQNEAQ. V was pared by 5 bases and J by 4 bases, with 11 bases between. CDR3 size: 13 residues. This CDR3 is CASSDYRVETQYF. Written as DNA, the CDR3 is TGTGCCAGCAGCGATTACAGGGTAGAGACCCAGTACTTC.

The chain has TRBV9 and TRBJ1-2, with 8 bases identical to TRBD1. V lost 4 bases and J lost 11; bases outside the gene matches: 7. Germline loops: CDR1 SGDLS, CDR2 YYNGEE. The CDR3 runs 12 residues. The CDR3 reads CASSKDRAGYTF. The DNA of the CDR3 is TGTGCCAGCAGCAAGGACAGGGCGGGGTACACCTTC.